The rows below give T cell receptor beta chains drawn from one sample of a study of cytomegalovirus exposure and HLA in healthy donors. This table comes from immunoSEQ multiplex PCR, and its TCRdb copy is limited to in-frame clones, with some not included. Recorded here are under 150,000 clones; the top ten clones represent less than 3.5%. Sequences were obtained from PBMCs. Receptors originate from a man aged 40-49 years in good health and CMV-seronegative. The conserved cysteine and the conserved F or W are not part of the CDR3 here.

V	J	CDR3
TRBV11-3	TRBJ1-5	ARKSRTHRDSNQPQH
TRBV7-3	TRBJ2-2	ASSLDITGELF
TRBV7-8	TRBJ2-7	ASSLVWVQGAVHEQY
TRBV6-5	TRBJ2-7	ASSGQISYEQY
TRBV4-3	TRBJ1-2	ASSQDQGTYYGYT
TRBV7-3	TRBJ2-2	ASSLLAGRDTGELF
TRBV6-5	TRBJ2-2	ASRRTGNTGELF
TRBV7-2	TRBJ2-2	ASSQTSRDTGELF
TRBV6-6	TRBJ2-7	ASSPPRTGHSYEQY
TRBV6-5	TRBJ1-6	ASSYSSENSPLH
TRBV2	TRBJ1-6	ASSGEGASPLH
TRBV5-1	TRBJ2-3	ASSLSPSESTDTQY
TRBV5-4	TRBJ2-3	ASSLAVSTDTQY
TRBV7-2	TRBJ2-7	ASSLAGGANYEQY
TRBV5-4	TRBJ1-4	ASSISGQGLEKLF
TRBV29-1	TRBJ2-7	SYRSLTYNEQY
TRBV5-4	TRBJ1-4	ASSDRGLNEKLF
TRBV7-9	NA	ASSLGAESYEQY
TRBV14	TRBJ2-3	ASSPSSSGKVDTQY
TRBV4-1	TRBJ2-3	ASSQPPGLAGGPPDTQY
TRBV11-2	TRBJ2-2	ASSPGHRNTGELF
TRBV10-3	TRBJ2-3	AISALGVTDTQY
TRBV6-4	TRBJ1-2	ASRGGNYGYT
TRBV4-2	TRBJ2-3	ASSQTGGGTTDTQY
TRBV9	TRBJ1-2	ASSVGPSNYGYT
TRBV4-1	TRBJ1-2	ASSQATGSGYT
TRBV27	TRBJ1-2	ASSFGTGRNYGYT